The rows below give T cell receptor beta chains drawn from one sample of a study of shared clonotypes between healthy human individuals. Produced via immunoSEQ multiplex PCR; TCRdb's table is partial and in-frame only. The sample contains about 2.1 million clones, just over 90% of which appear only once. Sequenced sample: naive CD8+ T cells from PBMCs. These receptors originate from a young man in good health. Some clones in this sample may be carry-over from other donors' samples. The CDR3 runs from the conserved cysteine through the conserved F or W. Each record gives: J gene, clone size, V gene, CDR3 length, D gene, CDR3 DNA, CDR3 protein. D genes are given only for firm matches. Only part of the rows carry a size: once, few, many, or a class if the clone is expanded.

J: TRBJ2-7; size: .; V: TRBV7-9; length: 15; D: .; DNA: TGTGCCAGCAGCCCCACATCCGAGAGCTCCTACGAGCAGTACTTC; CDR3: CASSPTSESSYEQYF
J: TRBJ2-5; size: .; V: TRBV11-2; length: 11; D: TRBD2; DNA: TGTGCCAGCAGCTATAGCGGGGCCGTCTACTTC; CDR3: CASSYSGAVYF
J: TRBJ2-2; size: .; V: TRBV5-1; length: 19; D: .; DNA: TGCGCCAGCAGCGCTACGGACAGCAAAGGAACTCAATTCACCGGGGAGCTGTTTTTT; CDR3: CASSATDSKGTQFTGELFF
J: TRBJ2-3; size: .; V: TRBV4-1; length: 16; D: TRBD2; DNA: TGCGCCAGCAGCCAACCTAGCGGGAGGATGGGAGATACGCAGTATTTT; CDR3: CASSQPSGRMGDTQYF
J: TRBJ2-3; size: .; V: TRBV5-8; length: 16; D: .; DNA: TGTGCCAGCAGCCCACCCCACCCCGGAAGCACAGATACGCAGTATTTT; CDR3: CASSPPHPGSTDTQYF
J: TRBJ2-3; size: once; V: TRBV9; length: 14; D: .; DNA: TGTGCCAGCAGCGCCATGGGCGGCACAGATACGCAGTATTTT; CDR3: CASSAMGGTDTQYF
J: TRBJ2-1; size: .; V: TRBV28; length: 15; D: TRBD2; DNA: TGTGCCAGCAGTTATGGAACTAGCGGGAGCAATGAGCAGTTCTTC; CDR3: CASSYGTSGSNEQFF
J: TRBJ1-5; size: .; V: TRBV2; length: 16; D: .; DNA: TGTGCCAGCAGAATCGGGCAGGGCCATAGCAATCAGCCCCAGCATTTT; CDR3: CASRIGQGHSNQPQHF
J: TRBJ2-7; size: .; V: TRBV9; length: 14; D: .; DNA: TGTGCCAGCAGCACCGGGACTGCTTCCTACGAGCAGTACTTC; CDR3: CASSTGTASYEQYF
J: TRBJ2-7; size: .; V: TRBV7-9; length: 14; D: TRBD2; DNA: TGTGCCAGCAGCTCGACTAGCGGGAGTTCCGAGCAGTACTTC; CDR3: CASSSTSGSSEQYF
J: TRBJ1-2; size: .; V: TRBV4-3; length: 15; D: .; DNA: TGCGCCAGCAGCCAAATCACTAGGGATGGGTATGGCTACACCTTC; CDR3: CASSQITRDGYGYTF
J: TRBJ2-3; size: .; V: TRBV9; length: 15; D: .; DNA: TGTGCCAGCAGCGCCTGGGACGGACGCACAGATACGCAGTATTTT; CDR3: CASSAWDGRTDTQYF
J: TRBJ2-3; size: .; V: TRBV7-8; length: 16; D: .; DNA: TGTGCCAGCAGCATCCTCGGTGGCGGAGACACAGATACGCAGTATTTT; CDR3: CASSILGGGDTDTQYF
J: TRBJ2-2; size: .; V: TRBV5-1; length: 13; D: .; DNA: TGCGCCAGCAGTTTAACGGCGCCCGGGGAGCTGTTTTTT; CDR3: CASSLTAPGELFF
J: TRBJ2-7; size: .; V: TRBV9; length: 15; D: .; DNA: TGTGCCAGCAGCGGCGGACTCTTGGATACCTACGAGCAGTACTTC; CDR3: CASSGGLLDTYEQYF
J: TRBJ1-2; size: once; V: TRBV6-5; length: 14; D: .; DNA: TGTGCCAGCAGTTACTCGAGTGGGGGAGACGGCTACACCTTC; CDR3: CASSYSSGGDGYTF
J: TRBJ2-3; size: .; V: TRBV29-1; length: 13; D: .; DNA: TGCAGCGTTGTTGGAGGGGGCACAGATACGCAGTATTTT; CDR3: CSVVGGGTDTQYF
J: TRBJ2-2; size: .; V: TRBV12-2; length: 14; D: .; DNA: TGTGCAATTCGGGGGAACAGAAACACCGGGGAGCTGTTTTTT; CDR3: CAIRGNRNTGELFF
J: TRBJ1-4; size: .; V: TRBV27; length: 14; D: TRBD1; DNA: TGTGCCAGCAGTTTTGGGACAGCTAATGAAAAACTGTTTTTT; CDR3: CASSFGTANEKLFF
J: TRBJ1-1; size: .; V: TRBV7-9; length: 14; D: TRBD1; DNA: TGTGCCAGCAGCCCCGGACAGGGGAACACTGAAGCTTTCTTT; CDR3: CASSPGQGNTEAFF
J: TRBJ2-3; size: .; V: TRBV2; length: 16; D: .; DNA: TGTGCCAGCAGTGAAGCAAAACAGCCGTCGCCTGGTACGCAGTATTTT; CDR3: CASSEAKQPSPGTQYF
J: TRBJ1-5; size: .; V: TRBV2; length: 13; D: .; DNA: TGTGCCAGCAGGCCCGGGGGGGATCAGCCCCAGCATTTT; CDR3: CASRPGGDQPQHF
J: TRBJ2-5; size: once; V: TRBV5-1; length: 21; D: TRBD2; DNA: TGCGCCAGCAGCTTGGAGTGGGTCCGGACTAGCGGGACCCGGGTAGTGGAGACCCAGTACTTC; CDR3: CASSLEWVRTSGTRVVETQYF
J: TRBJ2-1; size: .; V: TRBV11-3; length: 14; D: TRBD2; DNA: TGTGCCAGCAGCGGACTAGCGGGCTACAATGAGCAGTTCTTC; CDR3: CASSGLAGYNEQFF
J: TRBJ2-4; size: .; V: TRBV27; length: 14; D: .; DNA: TGTGCCAGCAGTTTAGGAGGCAGGAGAGACATTCAGTACTTC; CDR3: CASSLGGRRDIQYF
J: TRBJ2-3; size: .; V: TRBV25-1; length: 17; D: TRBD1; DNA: TGTGCCAGCAGTGAAGGGGACAGGGTTATTTGGACAGATACGCAGTATTTT; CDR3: CASSEGDRVIWTDTQYF
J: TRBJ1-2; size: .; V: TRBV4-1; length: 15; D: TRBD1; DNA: TGCGCCAGCAGCCGAGGGGGGACAGATTTTTATGGCTACACCTTC; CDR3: CASSRGGTDFYGYTF
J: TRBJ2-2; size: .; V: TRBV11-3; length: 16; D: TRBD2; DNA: TGTGCCAGCAGCCCAACGGGAGGGCCTAACACCGGGGAGCTGTTTTTT; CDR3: CASSPTGGPNTGELFF
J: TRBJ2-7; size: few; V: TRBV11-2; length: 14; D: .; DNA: TGTGCCAGCAGCCCTTTGGCCCGAGCCTACGAGCAGTACTTC; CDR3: CASSPLARAYEQYF
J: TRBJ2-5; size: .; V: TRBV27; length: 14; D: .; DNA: TGTGCCAGCAGTTTAGCGCTCAGTGGGGAGACCCAGTACTTC; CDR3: CASSLALSGETQYF